This T cell receptor beta chain was observed in a study of shared clonotypes between healthy human individuals. The assay was immunoSEQ multiplex PCR, and TCRdb's table has in-frame clones only and misses some. The sample includes around 700,000 clones, less than 85% seen only once; the top ten take 1.5% to 2%. CDR1 and CDR2 (germline): MGHDK, SYGVNS. The germline V and J ends were trimmed by 5 bases and 5 bases, with 16 bases remaining between them. This CDR3 has 14 residues. The chain employs TRBV25-1 and TRBJ2-7, with a possible D match to TRBD2 (6 bases). This receptor was obtained from a woman aged 30 to 39 in good health. The source material was memory CD4+ T cells sorted from blood. Regarding subset: CD45RA-negative fraction. CDR3 coding DNA: TGTGCCAGCAGTTCCCGTAGCGGCAGAAACGAGCAGTACTTC. It codes for CASSSRSGRNEQYF.